These T cell receptor beta chains were read from a single sample in a study of T cells after yellow fever vaccination. TCRdb redid the calling of the 5' RACE reads with MiXCR, one entry per CDR3 protein. Among hundreds of thousands of distinct CDR3 sequences listed, about 13% were seen once. This material consisted of PBMCs, taken on the day of the yellow fever booster vaccination. Source of these receptors: a young man who received the YFV17D yellow fever vaccine. The CDR3 runs from the conserved cysteine through the conserved F or W. D genes are given only for firm matches.

v_call	j_call	d_call	cdr3_aa
TRBV9	TRBJ2-7	NA	CASSPFRTASSYEQYF
TRBV6-5	TRBJ2-2	NA	CASSYQYANTGELFF
TRBV11-2	TRBJ2-1	NA	CASSYRDSYNEQFF
TRBV24-1	TRBJ2-2	NA	CATSDFLTGELFF
TRBV29-1	TRBJ2-7	NA	CSVVPGLHSSYEQYF
TRBV5-1	TRBJ1-1	TRBD1	CASSTGQGADTEAFF
TRBV20-1	TRBJ2-7	NA	CSALPSSNEQYF
TRBV10-3	TRBJ2-3	NA	CATLAASQDTQYF
TRBV9	TRBJ1-2	NA	CASSHTGGYTF
TRBV25-1	TRBJ2-7	NA	CASSEGSQGSTPYF
TRBV30	TRBJ1-5	TRBD1	CAWSGTGGRQHF
TRBV5-4	TRBJ2-7	TRBD1	CASSLWGTGGFYEQYF
TRBV7-2	TRBJ2-4	NA	CASSARVGHIQYF
TRBV20-1	TRBJ2-1	TRBD2	CSAHLAGGWNEQFF
TRBV9	TRBJ2-1	NA	CASSVGGGTDNEQFF
TRBV4-1	TRBJ1-6	NA	CASSQGLGPLHF
TRBV28	TRBJ2-3	NA	CASSFDWQRIGTQYF
TRBV10-1	TRBJ2-7	TRBD2	CASSAGLAGVLNEQYF
TRBV7-7	TRBJ2-1	TRBD1	CASSPRTGGMGNEQFF
TRBV20-1	TRBJ1-4	NA	CSARDSNKGIGEKLFF
TRBV27	TRBJ1-6	NA	CASSLGAGSPLHF
TRBV19	TRBJ2-4	NA	CASSLGVGKNIQYF
TRBV14	TRBJ2-5	NA	CASSQDRGSQETQYF
TRBV5-4	TRBJ2-2	NA	CASSTYGELFF
TRBV10-3	TRBJ2-7	NA	CAISESTASSLPSYEQYF
TRBV7-2	TRBJ1-6	TRBD1	CASSLGTGARSPLHF
TRBV18	TRBJ2-5	TRBD1	CASSQNRGQETQYF
TRBV20-1	TRBJ2-2	NA	CSARGGANTGELFF
TRBV4-2	TRBJ2-5	TRBD2	CASSQEPGGRETQYF
TRBV20-1	TRBJ1-2	NA	CSARGGNYGYTF
TRBV12-3/TRBV12-4	TRBJ2-5	NA	CASSYKETQYF